This T cell receptor (beta chain) comes out of a study of blood T cell repertoires in COVID-19. Study context: Samples came from the United States, Italy and Spain, spanning acute and convalescent COVID-19. Nucleic acid was either cDNA or gDNA, and it came from T cells, B-cell-depleted T cells, or PBMCs.

Original processing methods: Reference gene primer amplification yielded estimated nucleated cell counts. Repertoires were generated with immunoSEQ multiplex PCR, while TCRdb's copy carries only in-frame clones and drops some. That table furnishes V, J and clone size, whereas the DNA furnished D and trimming. The repertoire holds roughly 240,000 clones, with about 80% as singletons. The V end lost 1 base, the J end lost 1 base, and 4 bases lay between the germline ends. The germline CDR1 and CDR2 sequences are MGHRA and YSYEKL. This CDR3 contains 13 residues. What was sequenced was peripheral blood. The chain carries TRBV4-1 and TRBJ1-1, with no clear D. The TCR originated in a woman of 80 years or more with acute or convalescent COVID-19. The CDR3 nucleotides read TGCGCCAGCAGCCAAGGAGCGAACACTGAAGCTTTCTTT. This translates into CASSQGANTEAFF.